Below are 24 T cell receptor beta chains sequenced from a single sample in a study of T cell repertoires in cytomegalovirus infection. A single record per CDR3 protein comes from TCRdb applying MiXCR to the reads. The sample consists of roughly 170,000 distinct CDR3 sequences, about 20% of them appearing once. These TCRs' antigens remain unknown. The material sequenced was CD8+ T cells from cultured PBMCs, taken from culture after CMV antigen stimulation. The receptors here all came from a human donor in good health (CMV status not recorded). Some clones in this sample may be carry-over from other donors' samples.

This clonotype was counted many times. The chain uses TRBV12-3 or TRBV12-4 and TRBJ2-2; the D call may be TRBD1 or TRBD2 (6 bases each). V lost 8 bases to trimming and J lost 3 bases, with 22 bases between them. The CDR3 sequence is 17 residues long. CDR3 in DNA: TGTGCCAGCTGGGGGGCCATCCAACGGGGTTACACCGGGGAGCTGTTTTTT. This encodes CASWGAIQRGYTGELFF.

The chain has TRBV6-2 or TRBV6-3 and TRBJ1-3, with TRBD1 matching 8 bases. Trimming cost V 4 bases and J 4 bases; bases outside gene matches: 12. This CDR3 region has 17 residues. Germline CDR1 reads MNHEY; CDR2 reads SVGEGT. Written as DNA, the CDR3 is TGTGCCAGCAGTTTATTCCGACAGGGGTTTTCCGGAAACACCATATATTTT. Its translation: CASSLFRQGFSGNTIYF.

V and J are TRBV7-9 and TRBJ2-1, with D unclear. Trimming stripped 5 bases from V and 5 bases from J, with 7 bases between. CDR1 is SEHNR, CDR2 FQNEAQ, per germline (reference sequence). This CDR3 has 12 amino acids. The CDR3 region is CASSPKDNEQFF. The DNA of the CDR3 is TGTGCCAGCAGCCCCAAGGACAATGAGCAGTTCTTC.

The chain has TRBV7-2 and TRBJ2-7; D is unresolved. The CDR3 has 16 amino acids. Germline CDR1 reads SGHTA; CDR2 reads FQGNSA. Trimming removed 4 bases at V and 3 bases at J, with 19 bases between. As DNA, the CDR3 is TGTGCCAGCAGCTCCACTGCGGCGTTCCGGAGCTACGAGCAGTACTTC. Its protein product is CASSSTAAFRSYEQYF.

The gene calls are TRBV4-1 and TRBJ1-2, with 7 positions matching TRBD1. This CDR3 spans 15 amino acids. Looked up from germline, CDR1 is MGHRA and CDR2 is YSYEKL. The V and J ends lost 2 bases and 4 bases, in that order; junction bases with no gene match: 7. In nucleotides, the CDR3 is TGCGCCAGCAGCCAAAGCCGGGACAGCTTCTATGGCTACACCTTC. Encoded protein: CASSQSRDSFYGYTF.

The sample holds a few counts of this clonotype. A read error may produce the germline difference seen at one junction end. The chain combines TRBV6-5 with TRBJ2-1; D is perhaps TRBD1 or TRBD2 (5 bases each). The CDR3 runs 15 residues. Germline CDR1 reads MNHEY; CDR2 reads SVGAGI. CDR3 DNA: TGTACCAGCAGTTACTGGCCCGCCAGGGACCATGAGCAGTTCTTC. The encoded protein is CTSSYWPARDHEQFF.

The CDR3 DNA reads as TGTGCCAGCAGCTTGAGGGGCGGGAGCACTGAAGCTTTCTTT. Its protein product is CASSLRGGSTEAFF. The rearrangement joins TRBV7-8 to TRBJ1-1, with D perhaps matching TRBD1 (5 bases). Germline CDR1 SGHVS, CDR2 FQNEAQ. Trimming stripped 3 bases from V and 4 bases from J, with 12 bases between. This CDR3 contains 14 residues.

This clonotype was recorded a few times. The V and J genes are TRBV7-9 and TRBJ2-7, with 7 positions matching TRBD1. The CDR3 consists of 14 residues. Germline loops: CDR1 SEHNR, CDR2 FQNEAQ (reference sequence). V shed 6 bases, J shed 3 bases, and the junction held 8 bases outside the gene matches. CDR3 protein: CASSSGQVLYEQYF. The DNA of the CDR3 is TGTGCCAGCAGTTCCGGACAGGTCCTCTACGAGCAGTACTTC. The full variable domain, with the rest looked up from reference TRBV7-9 and TRBJ2-7, is DTGVSQNPRHKITKRGQNVTFRCDPISEHNRLYWYRQTLGQGPEFLTYFQNEAQLEKSRLLSDRFSAERPKGSFSTLEIQRTEQGDSAMYLCASSSGQVLYEQYFGPGTRLTVT.

The CDR3: CASSQTNDRTLRKPQHF. DNA of the CDR3: TGCGCCAGCAGCCAAACAAACGACAGGACCCTGAGGAAGCCCCAGCATTTT. J is TRBJ1-5 and V is TRBV4-1, with D perhaps matching TRBD1 (6 bases). V was pared by 2 bases and J by 8 bases, with 22 bases between. The germline V gene encodes CDR1 MGHRA and CDR2 YSYEKL. The CDR3 covers 17 residues.

This clonotype was counted between two and nine times. This sequence joins TRBV7-9 and TRBJ2-7; 10 nucleotides line up with TRBD1. The CDR3 sequence is 15 residues long. Trimming cost V 6 bases and J 5 bases; bases outside gene matches: 10. Per germline, CDR1 SEHNR and CDR2 FQNEAQ (reference sequence). CDR3 protein: CASSFRDRGNHEQYF. Here the CDR3 DNA reads TGTGCCAGCAGTTTCCGGGACAGGGGTAACCACGAGCAGTACTTC.

This clonotype was recorded a few times. The rearrangement uses TRBV2 and TRBJ2-1, with TRBD2 identical over 7 bases. Trimming cost V 10 bases and J 6 bases; bases outside gene matches: 9. CDR3 length equals 13 residues. From germline, CDR1 is SNHLY and CDR2 FYNNEI. Here the CDR3 DNA reads TGTGCCAAAGCTGTAGCGGGTTTCAATGAGCAGTTCTTC. It codes for CAKAVAGFNEQFF. The whole variable domain, filled in from reference TRBV2 and TRBJ2-1, reads EPEVTQTPSHQVTQMGQEVILRCVPISNHLYFYWYRQILGQKVEFLVSFYNNEISEKSEIFDDQFSVERPDGSNFTLKIRSTKLEDSAMYFCAKAVAGFNEQFFGPGTRLTVL.

This clonotype was detected a few times. The chain uses TRBV7-2 and TRBJ1-5; the D gene is possibly TRBD1 (6 bases). From germline, CDR1 is SGHTA and CDR2 FQGNSA. Trimming took off 5 bases at V and 3 bases at J, with 14 bases between the two ends. This CDR3 contains 15 residues. The CDR3 here is CASSPRGLNNQPQHF. The CDR3 DNA sequence: TGTGCCAGCAGCCCCCGGGGGCTCAACAATCAGCCCCAGCATTTT. Together with reference TRBV7-2 and TRBJ1-5, the CDR3 gives the full variable domain: GAGVSQSPSNKVTEKGKDVELRCDPISGHTALYWYRQSLGQGLEFLIYFQGNSAPDKSGLPSDRFSAERTGGSVSTLTIQRTQQEDSAVYLCASSPRGLNNQPQHFGDGTRLSIL.

This clonotype was counted only a few times. The genes are TRBV7-9 and TRBJ2-7; TRBD1 matches at 9 bases. This CDR3 has 15 residues. Looked up from germline, CDR1 is SEHNR and CDR2 is FQNEAQ (reference sequence). V was pared by 4 bases and J by 2 bases, with 6 bases of the junction left unmatched. The CDR3 sequence is CASSSPGQGTYEQYF. In DNA form, the CDR3 reads TGTGCCAGCAGCTCCCCGGGACAGGGTACCTACGAGCAGTACTTC.

The J gene is TRBJ1-1, the V gene TRBV6-2 or TRBV6-3; possibly TRBD1 for D (6 bases). Germline loops: CDR1 MNHEY, CDR2 SVGEGT. V was trimmed by 5 bases and J by 1 base, leaving 14 bases between them. The CDR3 is 15 amino acids. The CDR3 nucleotides are TGTGCCAGCAGTCCCTGGTTGACAGGGAACACTGAAGCTTTCTTT. Translated, it gives CASSPWLTGNTEAFF.

The chain links TRBV11-2 to TRBJ1-6; D is unclear. This CDR3 has 15 amino acids. V lost 1 base, J lost 3 bases, and 7 bases lay in between. Looked up from germline, CDR1 is SGHAT and CDR2 is FQNNGV. The CDR3, as DNA: TGTGCCAGCAGCTTAGCTCGGGACTATAATTCACCCCTCCACTTT. Translated, it gives CASSLARDYNSPLHF.

This clonotype was seen a few times. The chain employs TRBV6-4 and TRBJ1-2; 12 bases are shared with TRBD1. The germline V gene has CDR1 MRHNA and CDR2 SNTAGT. CDR3 length equals 15 residues. V trimming: 9 bases; J trimming: 5 bases; junction bases outside the gene matches: 10. In DNA, the CDR3 is TGTGCCAGACCCCGGGGACAGGGGGCAGGATATGGCTACACCTTC. This encodes CARPRGQGAGYGYTF.

The sample holds a few counts of this clonotype. The rearrangement uses TRBV7-2 and TRBJ1-1; 7 nucleotides agree with TRBD1. Germline loops: CDR1 SGHTA, CDR2 FQGNSA. CDR3 length: 13 residues. J gave up 1 base and V 6 bases, and 2 bases lay outside the gene matches. CDR3 region: CASRYRGNTEAFF. The CDR3 coding sequence is TGTGCCAGCAGGTACAGGGGGAACACTGAAGCTTTCTTT.

This clonotype was seen a handful of times. The rearrangement links TRBV5-4 to TRBJ1-1; D might be TRBD1 (5 bases). Germline CDR1 and CDR2: SGHNT and YYREEE (reference sequence). V gave up 1 base and J gave up 5 bases, with 27 bases separating them. CDR3 length: 19 amino acids. CDR3 loop: CASSLLPTGPGGIVTEAFF. The CDR3 DNA follows: TGTGCCAGCAGCTTGCTTCCCACCGGACCGGGGGGGATAGTAACTGAAGCTTTCTTT. Full variable domain (remainder filled in from reference TRBV5-4 and TRBJ1-1): ETGVTQSPTHLIKTRGQQVTLRCSSQSGHNTVSWYQQALGQGPQFIFQYYREEENGRGNFPPRFSGLQFPNYSSELNVNALELDDSALYLCASSLLPTGPGGIVTEAFFGQGTRLTVV.

The rearrangement links TRBV20-1 to TRBJ1-5; tentative D call: TRBD1 (5 bases). Between the trimmed V and J ends, which lost 0 bases and 3 bases, there was a span of 18 bases. Per the germline V gene, CDR1 is DFQATT and CDR2 is SNEGSKA (reference sequence). This CDR3 contains 17 residues. CDR3 sequence reads: CSARDRGRGSYNQPQHF. The CDR3 region has the DNA TGCAGTGCTAGAGATCGAGGAAGGGGCAGTTACAATCAGCCCCAGCATTTT.

This clonotype showed up many times. The chain carries TRBV7-2 and TRBJ2-7, with 7 positions matching TRBD1. The V gene's germline CDR1 is SGHTA and CDR2 FQGNSA. There are 14 residues in the CDR3. Losses at the gene ends were 1 base for V and 3 bases for J; bases not matched to a gene: 3. CDR3 nucleotide sequence: TGTGCCAGCAGCTTAGGACAGGGTTTCTACGAGCAGTACTTC. Its translation is CASSLGQGFYEQYF. Full variable domain (missing parts from reference TRBV7-2 and TRBJ2-7): GAGVSQSPSNKVTEKGKDVELRCDPISGHTALYWYRQSLGQGLEFLIYFQGNSAPDKSGLPSDRFSAERTGGSVSTLTIQRTQQEDSAVYLCASSLGQGFYEQYFGPGTRLTVT.

This clonotype occurred a few times. This sequence joins TRBV24-1 and TRBJ2-5; 14 bases are a match to TRBD2. V lost 4 bases to trimming and J lost 2 bases; unmatched junction nucleotides: 8. The CDR3 consists of 18 residues. The V gene's germline CDR1 is KGHDR and CDR2 SFDVKD. DNA for the CDR3: TGTGCCACCAGTGACGCCTCCGGGACTAGCGGGGGACAAGAGACCCAGTACTTC. Residues: CATSDASGTSGGQETQYF.

The chain uses TRBV13 and TRBJ1-1, with a weak D call TRBD1 (5 bases). Germline lookup yields CDR1 PRHDT and CDR2 FYEKMQ (reference sequence). With 1 base removed from V and 2 bases from J, the gap between germline ends came to 8 bases. The CDR3 spans 14 residues. The CDR3 nucleotides are TGTGCCAGCAGCTTAGCAGGGCAAAACACTGAAGCTTTCTTT. It is translated as CASSLAGQNTEAFF.

The rearrangement joins TRBV7-2 to TRBJ1-1; D unresolved. This CDR3 region has 14 residues. The V gene's germline CDR1 is SGHTA and CDR2 FQGNSA. V lost 5 bases to trimming and J lost 0 bases, with 10 bases between them. The CDR3 region has the DNA TGTGCCAGCAGCCGGAGGCGACTGAACACTGAAGCTTTCTTT. Its translation is CASSRRRLNTEAFF.

The rearrangement uses TRBV9 and TRBJ2-1; TRBD2 matches at 8 bases. The CDR3 has 15 residues. Germline V gene data show CDR1 as SGDLS and CDR2 as YYNGEE. Trimming at V came to 0 bases and at J to 10 bases, leaving 9 bases not matched to a gene. This CDR3 reads CASSVDSGASREQFF. CDR3 nucleotides: TGTGCCAGCAGCGTAGATAGCGGGGCTTCACGGGAGCAGTTCTTC.